This T cell receptor beta chain was recorded in a study of T cell changes during pregnancy in multiple sclerosis (dated by TCRdb to the late 2010s). Background on the whole study: The study examined how the T cell repertoire changed over the course of pregnancy in women with multiple sclerosis.

On this clone: Its antigen is not yet known. The sample holds no much larger clone one base away, and base qualities are not on file.

Including cysteine and phenylalanine, the CDR3 has 15 amino acids. Only the CDR3 part of the read is kept: 45 bases, read in frame from the first base. From the germline V gene (reference sequence), CDR1 is LNHDA and CDR2 is SQIVND. The V end gives up 2 bases and the J end 5 bases, leaving 8 bases in the junction not matched to a gene. Library method: the immunoSEQ multiplex PCR assay. In its TCRdb copy, this immuneACCESS table keeps in-frame sequences only and misses some clones. Where compared with another copy, unresolved V genes explain less than half of these, and the others have no known cause. This sample has roughly 20,000 clones in its table, and around 90% of those were observed once. The ten largest clones take up approximately 1.2% of the sample.

Sequences were derived from CD4+ T cells from peripheral blood mononuclear cells, sampled in the first trimester of pregnancy. This sequence was found in a female donor in good health, enrolled as a control in a pregnancy study. The V gene is TRBV19 and the J gene is TRBJ2-5, and 7 junctional nucleotides match TRBD2. The CDR3 region reads CASSINGRGVETQYF. DNA sequence: TGTGCCAGTAGTATAAATGGACGGGGGGTCGAGACCCAGTACTTC.